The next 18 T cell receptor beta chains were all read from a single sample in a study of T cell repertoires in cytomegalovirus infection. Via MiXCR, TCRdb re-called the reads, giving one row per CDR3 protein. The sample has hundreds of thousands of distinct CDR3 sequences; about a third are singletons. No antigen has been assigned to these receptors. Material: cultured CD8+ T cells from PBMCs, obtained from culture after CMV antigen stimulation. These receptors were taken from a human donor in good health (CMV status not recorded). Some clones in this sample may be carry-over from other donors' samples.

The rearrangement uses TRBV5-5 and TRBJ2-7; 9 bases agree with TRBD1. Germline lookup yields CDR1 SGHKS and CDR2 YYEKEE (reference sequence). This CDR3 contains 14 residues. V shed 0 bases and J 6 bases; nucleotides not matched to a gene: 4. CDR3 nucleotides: TGTGCCAGCAGCTTGGTACAGGGGGCCCTCGAGCAGTACTTC. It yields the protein CASSLVQGALEQYF.

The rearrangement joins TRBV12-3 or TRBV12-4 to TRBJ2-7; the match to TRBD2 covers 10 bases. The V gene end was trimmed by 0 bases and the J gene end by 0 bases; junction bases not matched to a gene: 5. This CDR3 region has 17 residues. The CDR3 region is CASSLAGSGGPSYEQYF. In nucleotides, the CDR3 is TGTGCCAGCAGTTTAGCGGGTAGCGGGGGGCCCTCCTACGAGCAGTACTTC.

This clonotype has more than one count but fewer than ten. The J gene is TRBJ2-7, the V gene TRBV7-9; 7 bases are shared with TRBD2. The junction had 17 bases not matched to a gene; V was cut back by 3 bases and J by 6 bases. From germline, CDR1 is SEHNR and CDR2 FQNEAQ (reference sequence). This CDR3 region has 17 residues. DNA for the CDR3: TGTGCCAGCAGCTTCGGGGACTATGCCCAGAATTTGGTCGAGCAGTACTTC. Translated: CASSFGDYAQNLVEQYF.

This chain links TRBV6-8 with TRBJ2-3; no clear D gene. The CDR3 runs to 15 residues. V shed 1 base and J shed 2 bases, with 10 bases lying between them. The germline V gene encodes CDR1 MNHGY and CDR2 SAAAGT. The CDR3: CASSYLDSFTDTQYF. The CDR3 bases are TGTGCCAGCAGTTACTTAGACTCTTTCACAGATACGCAGTATTTT.

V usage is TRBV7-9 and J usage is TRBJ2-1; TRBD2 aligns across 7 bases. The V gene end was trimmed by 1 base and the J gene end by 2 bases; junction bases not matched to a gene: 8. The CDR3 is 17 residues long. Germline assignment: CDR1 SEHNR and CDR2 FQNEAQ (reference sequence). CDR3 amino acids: CASSLGGDYVPYNEQFF. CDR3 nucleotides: TGTGCCAGCAGCTTAGGGGGGGACTATGTACCCTACAATGAGCAGTTCTTC.

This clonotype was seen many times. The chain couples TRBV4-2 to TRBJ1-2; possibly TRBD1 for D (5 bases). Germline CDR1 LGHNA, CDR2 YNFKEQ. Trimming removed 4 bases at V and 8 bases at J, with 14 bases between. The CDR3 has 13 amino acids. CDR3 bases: TGTGCCAGCAGCCCAGATACGGGGGAGGGCTACACCTTC. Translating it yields CASSPDTGEGYTF.

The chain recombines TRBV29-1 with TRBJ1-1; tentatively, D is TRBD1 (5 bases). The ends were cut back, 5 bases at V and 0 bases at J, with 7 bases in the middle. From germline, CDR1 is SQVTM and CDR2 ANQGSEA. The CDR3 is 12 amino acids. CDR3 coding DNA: TGCAGCGTTACGGACATGAACACTGAAGCTTTCTTT. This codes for CSVTDMNTEAFF.

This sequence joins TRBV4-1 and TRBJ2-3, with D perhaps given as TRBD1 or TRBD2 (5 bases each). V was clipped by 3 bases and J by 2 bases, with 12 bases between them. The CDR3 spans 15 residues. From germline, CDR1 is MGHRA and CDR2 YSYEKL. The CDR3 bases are TGCGCCAGCAGCCAGGCCGGGACCACCACAGATACGCAGTATTTT. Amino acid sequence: CASSQAGTTTDTQYF.

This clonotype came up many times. CDR3: CASSYVGSTDTQYF. The CDR3 nucleotides read TGTGCCAGCAGTTACGTGGGGAGCACAGATACGCAGTATTTT. The chain carries TRBV6-5 and TRBJ2-3; no clear D gene. This CDR3 contains 14 residues. Per germline, CDR1 MNHEY and CDR2 SVGAGI. V dropped 2 bases and J dropped 0 bases, with 6 bases sitting between them.

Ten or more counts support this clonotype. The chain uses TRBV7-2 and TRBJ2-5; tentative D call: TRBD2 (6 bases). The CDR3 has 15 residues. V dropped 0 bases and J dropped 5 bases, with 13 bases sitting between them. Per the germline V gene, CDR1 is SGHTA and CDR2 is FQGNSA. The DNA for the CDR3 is TGTGCCAGCAGCTTAGCCGCGGGATCGGCGGAGACCCAGTACTTC. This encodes CASSLAAGSAETQYF.

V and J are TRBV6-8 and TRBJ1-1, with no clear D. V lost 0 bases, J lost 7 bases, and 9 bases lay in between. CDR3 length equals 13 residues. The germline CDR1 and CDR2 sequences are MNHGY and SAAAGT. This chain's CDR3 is CASSYSVRSEAFF. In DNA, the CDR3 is TGTGCCAGCAGTTACTCAGTTAGGAGTGAAGCTTTCTTT.

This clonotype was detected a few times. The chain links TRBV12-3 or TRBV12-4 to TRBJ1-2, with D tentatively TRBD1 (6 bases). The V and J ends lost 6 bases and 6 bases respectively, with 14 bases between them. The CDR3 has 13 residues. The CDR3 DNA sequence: TGTGCCAGCAGCCAGGGGTCCCTTAATGGCTACACCTTC. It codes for CASSQGSLNGYTF.

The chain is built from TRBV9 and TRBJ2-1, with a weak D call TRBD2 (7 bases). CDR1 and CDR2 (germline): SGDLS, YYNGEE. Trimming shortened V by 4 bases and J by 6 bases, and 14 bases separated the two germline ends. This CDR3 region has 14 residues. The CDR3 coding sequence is TGTGCCAGCAGCTTCAACGGGGGGCCCAATGAGCAGTTCTTC. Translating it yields CASSFNGGPNEQFF.

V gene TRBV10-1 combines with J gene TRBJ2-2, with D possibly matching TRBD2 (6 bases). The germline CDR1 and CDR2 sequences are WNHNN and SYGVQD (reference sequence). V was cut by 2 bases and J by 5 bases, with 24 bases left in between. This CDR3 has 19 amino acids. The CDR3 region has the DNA TGCGCCAGCAGTGAGGGGGAGTCACTAGCCGGATTTGTGACCGGGGAGCTGTTTTTT. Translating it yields CASSEGESLAGFVTGELFF.

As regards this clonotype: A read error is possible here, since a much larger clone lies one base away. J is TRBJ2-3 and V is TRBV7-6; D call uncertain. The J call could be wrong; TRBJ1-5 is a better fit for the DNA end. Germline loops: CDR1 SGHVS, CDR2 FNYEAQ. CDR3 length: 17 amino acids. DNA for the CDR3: TGTGCCAGCAGCTTAAGTCCCCCACTAGCCGTGGCAGATACGCAGCATTTT. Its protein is CASSLSPPLAVADTQHF.

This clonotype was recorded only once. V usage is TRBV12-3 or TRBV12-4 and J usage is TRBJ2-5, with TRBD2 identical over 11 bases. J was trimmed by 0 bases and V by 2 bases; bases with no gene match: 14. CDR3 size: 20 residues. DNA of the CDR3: TGTGCCAGCAGTTTATTATTCGCGGCTAGCGGGGGGATGTACCAAGAGACCCAGTACTTC. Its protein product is CASSLLFAASGGMYQETQYF.

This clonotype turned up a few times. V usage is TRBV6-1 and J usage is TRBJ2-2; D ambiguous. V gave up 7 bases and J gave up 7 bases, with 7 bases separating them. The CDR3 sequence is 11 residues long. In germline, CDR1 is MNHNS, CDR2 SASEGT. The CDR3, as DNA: TGTGCCAGCAATTGGGTCGGGGAGCTGTTTTTT. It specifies CASNWVGELFF.

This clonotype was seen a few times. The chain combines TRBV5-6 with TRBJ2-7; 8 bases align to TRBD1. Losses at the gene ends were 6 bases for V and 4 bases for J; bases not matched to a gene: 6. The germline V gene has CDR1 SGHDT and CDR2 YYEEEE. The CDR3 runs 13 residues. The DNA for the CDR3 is TGTGCCAGCACCTCCGGGACAGGTTACGAGCAGTACTTC. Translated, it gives CASTSGTGYEQYF.